The 32 T cell receptor beta chains reported below all come from one sample, sequenced in a study of blood T cell repertoires in COVID-19. TCRdb's table, derived via immunoSEQ multiplex PCR, lists solely in-frame clones and lacks some. Altogether a few hundred thousand clones are present, 70% to 90% being singletons, with the ten largest covering more than 2%. Sequences were obtained from PBMCs or T cells enriched from blood (not recorded which). Every receptor here comes from a man aged 25 to 45 who had recovered from COVID-19.

The table lists this clone with a count of one. This sequence joins TRBV4-3 and TRBJ1-3; D is perhaps TRBD1 (5 bases). The V end lost 1 base, the J end lost 2 bases, and 9 bases lay between the germline ends. The germline gives CDR1 LGHNA, CDR2 YSLEER. CDR3 length: 15 amino acids. The CDR3 DNA reads as TGCGCCAGCAGCCAAGTGGCAGGGACTGGAAACACCATATATTTT. Amino acids: CASSQVAGTGNTIYF.

This clone turned up a few times. This chain connects TRBV6-6 to TRBJ1-2, with TRBD1 matching over 8 bases. The CDR3 consists of 14 residues. The germline V gene encodes CDR1 MNHNY and CDR2 SVGAGI (reference sequence). Unmatched junction bases numbered 6, after V lost 2 bases and J lost 7 bases. CDR3 loop: CASSYLQGTGGYTF. In DNA, the CDR3 is TGTGCCAGCAGTTACCTCCAAGGGACAGGTGGCTACACCTTC.

The genes are TRBV7-2 and TRBJ1-6, with 9 bases lining up with TRBD1. V trimming: 5 bases; J trimming: 15 bases; junction bases outside the gene matches: 8. Germline loops: CDR1 SGHTA, CDR2 FQGNSA. The CDR3 loop spans 13 amino acids. The CDR3 DNA reads TGTGCCAGCAGCGGTATGGACAGGGGCCGCCTCCACTTT. Residues: CASSGMDRGRLHF.

The rearrangement uses TRBV5-1 and TRBJ1-2, with a possible D match to TRBD1 (6 bases). Germline loops: CDR1 SGHRS, CDR2 YFSETQ. Trimming shortened V by 0 bases and J by 4 bases, and 10 bases separated the two germline ends. The CDR3 sequence is 14 residues long. CDR3 sequence: CASSLDGQLYGYTF. The CDR3 DNA is TGCGCCAGCAGCTTGGACGGACAGCTCTATGGCTACACCTTC.

This sequence joins TRBV12-3 or TRBV12-4 and TRBJ2-3; D remains ambiguous. CDR3 length: 12 residues. Trimming removed 3 bases at V and 2 bases at J, with 3 bases between. CDR3 region: CASSFNTDTQYF. CDR3 sequence (DNA): TGTGCCAGCAGTTTTAACACAGATACGCAGTATTTT.

The V and J genes are TRBV9 and TRBJ1-5; tentatively, D is TRBD1 (6 bases). Germline V lookup: CDR1 SGDLS, CDR2 YYNGEE. With 4 bases removed from V and 3 bases from J, the gap between germline ends came to 14 bases. This CDR3 spans 15 amino acids. CDR3 bases: TGTGCCAGCAGCAATTCTGGGGACAACAATCAGCCCCAGCATTTT. Protein sequence: CASSNSGDNNQPQHF.

The chain employs TRBV27 and TRBJ1-1; 8 bases fit TRBD1. The CDR3 sequence is 13 residues long. V lost 5 bases and J lost 4; bases outside the gene matches: 3. The germline gives CDR1 MNHEY, CDR2 SMNVEV (reference sequence). The CDR3 loop reads CASSPGTGTEAFF. For the CDR3, the DNA is TGTGCCAGCAGTCCCGGGACAGGCACTGAAGCTTTCTTT.

Comments on this clone: The junction differs from germline at one of its ends, possibly a read error. The chain has TRBV30 and TRBJ1-3, with TRBD1 matching 10 bases. CDR3 size: 14 residues. The germline CDR1 and CDR2 sequences are GTSNPN and SVGIG (reference sequence). In DNA, the CDR3 is TGTGCCTGGAGACGACAGGGGGCTGGAGACACCATATATTTT. This sequence encodes CAWRRQGAGDTIYF.

This chain links TRBV15 with TRBJ2-5, with 7 bases that match TRBD1. The CDR3 consists of 14 residues. The V gene's germline CDR1 is LNHNV and CDR2 YYDKDF (reference sequence). V dropped 9 bases and J dropped 5; count of bases not matched to a gene: 12. As DNA, the CDR3 is TGTGCCACAGGAAGACAGGGTGGGGAGGAGACCCAGTACTTC. Protein product: CATGRQGGEETQYF.

V and J are TRBV18 and TRBJ2-3; 10 positions agree with TRBD2. The CDR3 loop spans 17 amino acids. J gave up 8 bases and V 5 bases, and 16 bases lay outside the gene matches. The germline V gene encodes CDR1 KGHSH and CDR2 LQKENI. The CDR3: CASSSQLLAGYTSTQYF. The CDR3, as DNA: TGTGCCAGCTCATCGCAGTTACTAGCGGGGTACACGAGTACGCAGTATTTT.

This rearrangement joins TRBV11-1 to TRBJ2-7; D is perhaps TRBD1 (6 bases). Trimming stripped 2 bases from V and 2 bases from J, with 10 bases between. This CDR3 has 14 amino acids. The germline V gene has CDR1 SGHAT and CDR2 FQDESV (reference sequence). CDR3 amino acids: CASSLFDRTYEQYF. In DNA form, the CDR3 reads TGTGCCAGCAGCTTATTTGACAGGACCTACGAGCAGTACTTC. The whole variable domain, remainder taken from reference TRBV11-1 and TRBJ2-7, is EAEVAQSPRYKITEKSQAVAFWCDPISGHATLYWYRQILGQGPELLVQFQDESVVDDSQLPKDRFSAERLKGVDSTLKIQPAELGDSAMYLCASSLFDRTYEQYFGPGTRLTVT.

The rearrangement links TRBV10-3 to TRBJ1-1; no reliable D call. The length of the CDR3 is 14 residues. Germline values: CDR1 ENHRY, CDR2 SYGVKD. V lost 7 bases, J lost 1 base, and 13 bases lay in between. The CDR3 is CAITPTMRNTEAFF. In DNA form, the CDR3 reads TGTGCCATCACCCCGACAATGAGGAACACTGAAGCTTTCTTT.

Details on this clone: One junction end disagrees with the germline gene, perhaps due to a read error. This chain uses TRBV7-9 with TRBJ1-2; D unresolved. The CDR3 has 8 amino acids. Germline V lookup: CDR1 SEHNR, CDR2 FQNEAQ (reference sequence). The DNA for the CDR3 is TGTGCCAGCAGCCCCGTCGCCTTC. This translates into CASSPVAF.

The chain uses TRBV2 and TRBJ2-6; TRBD2 matches 7 bases. This CDR3 is 16 amino acids long. The V gene's germline CDR1 is SNHLY and CDR2 FYNNEI. Germline trimming cut 6 bases from V and 2 bases from J; bases unmatched to any gene: 7. The CDR3 bases are TGTGCCAGCAGACTTGGGAGGGAGGCTGGGGCCAACGTCCTGACTTTC. Encoded protein: CASRLGREAGANVLTF.

Only a few counts were recorded for this clone. The V gene is TRBV19, the J gene TRBJ2-5; D perhaps matches TRBD2 (6 bases). V was clipped by 3 bases and J by 4 bases, with 12 bases between them. Germline V gene data show CDR1 as LNHDA and CDR2 as SQIVND (reference sequence). The CDR3 length is 14 residues. CDR3 sequence reads: CASSMKTSRETQYF. Here the CDR3 DNA reads TGTGCCAGTAGTATGAAGACTAGTAGAGAGACCCAGTACTTC.

Note on this clone: The sample holds other DNA sequences that translate to the same CDR3. The V call is TRBV5-5, the J call TRBJ1-1; D gene ambiguous. CDR1 and CDR2 from the germline V gene are SGHKS and YYEKEE (reference sequence). With 4 bases removed from V and 2 bases from J, the gap between germline ends came to 12 bases. This CDR3 has 14 residues. The CDR3 is CASSLRAINTEAFF. As DNA, the CDR3 is TGTGCCAGCAGCCTGAGGGCCATTAACACTGAAGCTTTCTTT.

This clone was seen a handful of times. This chain uses TRBV7-2 with TRBJ1-4; tentatively, D is TRBD1 (5 bases). Germline V gene lookup returns CDR1 SGHTA and CDR2 FQGNSA. Trimming stripped 1 base from V and 5 bases from J, with 8 bases between. The CDR3 is 14 amino acids. Here the CDR3 DNA reads TGTGCCAGCAGCTTAGAGGCAGGGAATGAAAAACTGTTTTTT. It translates to CASSLEAGNEKLFF.

The rearrangement links TRBV3-1 (or the pseudogene TRBV3-2) to TRBJ1-2; maybe TRBD1 (5 bases). The CDR3 contains 14 residues. V shed 4 bases and J shed 1 base, with 10 bases lying between them. Germline values: CDR1 LGHDT, CDR2 YNNKEL (reference sequence). The CDR3 is CASSPQGLNYGYTF. CDR3 DNA: TGTGCCAGCAGCCCCCAGGGACTTAACTATGGCTACACCTTC.

The rearrangement uses TRBV4-2 and TRBJ2-7, with a possible D match to TRBD2 (6 bases). Deletions cut 0 bases from V and 4 bases from J, with 10 bases between. This CDR3 has 14 amino acids. Germline V gene lookup returns CDR1 LGHNA and CDR2 YNFKEQ. CDR3 sequence reads: CASSQERERYEQYF. The CDR3 region has the DNA TGTGCCAGCAGCCAAGAGCGGGAAAGGTACGAGCAGTACTTC.

The rearrangement uses TRBV12-5 and TRBJ2-5; 9 nucleotides agree with TRBD2. Germline loops: CDR1 LGHNT, CDR2 FRNRAP. The CDR3 sequence is 15 residues long. V trimming: 1 base; J trimming: 4 bases; junction bases outside the gene matches: 4. The DNA of the CDR3 is TGTGCTAGTGGTTTGGGATTTAGCGGGGGAGAGACCCAGTACTTC. Its translation: CASGLGFSGGETQYF.

The rearrangement uses TRBV5-4 and TRBJ2-7; D ambiguous. The germline V and J ends were trimmed by 2 bases and 0 bases, with 12 bases remaining between them. Per the germline V gene, CDR1 is SGHNT and CDR2 is YYREEE (reference sequence). The CDR3 covers 15 residues. CDR3 nucleotides: TGTGCCAGCAGCTTAGACTTGGCGAGCTCCTACGAGCAGTACTTC. It codes for CASSLDLASSYEQYF.

This sequence joins TRBV4-3 and TRBJ1-2, with a weak D call TRBD1 (5 bases). CDR3 size: 16 residues. The ends were cut back, 3 bases at V and 4 bases at J, with 18 bases in the middle. CDR1 and CDR2 from the germline V gene are LGHNA and YSLEER. CDR3: CASSHKGASVSYGYTF. CDR3 nucleotide sequence: TGCGCCAGCAGCCACAAAGGGGCTTCAGTGTCCTATGGCTACACCTTC.

The rearrangement uses TRBV2 and TRBJ1-2, with 8 positions matching TRBD1. Germline V lookup: CDR1 SNHLY, CDR2 FYNNEI. The CDR3 extends over 14 amino acids. V trimming: 4 bases; J trimming: 7 bases; junction bases outside the gene matches: 8. Written as DNA, the CDR3 is TGTGCCAGCAGTGCGGGGGCAGGGGGCTTTGGCTACACCTTC. Translated: CASSAGAGGFGYTF.

The chain employs TRBV29-1 and TRBJ2-6, with TRBD1 matching over 8 bases. This CDR3 has 14 amino acids. V was pared by 5 bases and J by 2 bases, with 2 bases of the junction left unmatched. Germline CDR1 reads SQVTM; CDR2 reads ANQGSEA. CDR3 protein: CSVMTGAGANVLTF. CDR3 DNA sequence: TGCAGCGTTATGACAGGGGCTGGGGCCAACGTCCTGACTTTC.

The table lists this clone with a few counts. The genes are TRBV5-1 and TRBJ2-5; 7 bases line up with TRBD2. The CDR3 is 15 residues long. V was clipped by 3 bases and J by 2 bases; unmatched bases: 7. Germline values: CDR1 SGHRS, CDR2 YFSETQ. The CDR3, as DNA: TGCGCCAGCAGCTCCCGCAGCGGGGAGCAAGAGACCCAGTACTTC. Its translation is CASSSRSGEQETQYF.

In DNA, the CDR3 is TGTGCCAGCAGCTTAGGAGGGCAGGGGTATGCCTACGAGCAGTACTTC. It yields the protein CASSLGGQGYAYEQYF. V and J are TRBV7-6 and TRBJ2-7; tentative D call: TRBD1 (6 bases). V dropped 1 base and J dropped 2 bases, with 15 bases sitting between them. The CDR3 consists of 16 residues. CDR1 SGHVS and CDR2 FNYEAQ come from the germline V gene.

The rearrangement joins TRBV6-2 or TRBV6-3 to TRBJ2-7; TRBD1 aligns across 8 bases. V shed 6 bases, J shed 2 bases, and the junction held 12 bases outside the gene matches. The CDR3 loop spans 16 amino acids. Germline CDR1 is MNHEY and CDR2 is SVGEGT. CDR3 amino acids: CASSPLMDRETYEQYF. Here the CDR3 DNA reads TGTGCCAGCAGCCCCCTAATGGACAGGGAGACCTACGAGCAGTACTTC.

The chain couples TRBV5-1 to TRBJ1-4; 8 nucleotides match TRBD1. Germline V gives CDR1 SGHRS, CDR2 YFSETQ. This CDR3 has 15 residues. J lost 3 bases, V lost 8 bases, and 9 bases had no gene match. The CDR3, as DNA: TGCGCCAGTAAAAGCCAGGGGGCTTCTAATGAAAAACTGTTTTTT. This codes for CASKSQGASNEKLFF. The entire variable domain, with the rest obtained from reference TRBV5-1 and TRBJ1-4, is as follows: KAGVTQTPRYLIKTRGQQVTLSCSPISGHRSVSWYQQTPGQGLQFLFEYFSETQRNKGNFPGRFSGRQFSNSRSEMNVSTLELGDSALYLCASKSQGASNEKLFFGSGTQLSVL.

The chain combines TRBV30 with TRBJ2-7, with 9 bases identical to TRBD2. The CDR3 runs to 15 residues. CDR1 is GTSNPN, CDR2 SVGIG, per germline (reference sequence). J was trimmed by 1 base and V by 0 bases; bases with no gene match: 4. The CDR3 loop reads CAWSVGGGASYEQYF. The CDR3 region has the DNA TGTGCCTGGAGTGTCGGCGGGGGGGCTTCCTACGAGCAGTACTTC.

The V and J genes are TRBV5-1 and TRBJ1-1; 9 bases align to TRBD1. V gave up 6 bases and J gave up 0 bases; unmatched junction bases: 3. Germline assignment: CDR1 SGHRS and CDR2 YFSETQ. CDR3 size: 14 residues. This CDR3 is CASTYRGLNTEAFF. The DNA for the CDR3 is TGCGCCAGCACCTACAGGGGGCTGAACACTGAAGCTTTCTTT.

This rearrangement joins TRBV10-3 to TRBJ2-6, with a weak D call TRBD1 (5 bases). Germline CDR1 reads ENHRY; CDR2 reads SYGVKD. The CDR3 sequence is 16 residues long. V lost 3 bases and J 4 bases, leaving 13 bases between the germline ends. CDR3 protein: CAISERGSSGANVLTF. The DNA of the CDR3 is TGTGCCATCAGTGAAAGGGGTTCCTCCGGGGCCAACGTCCTGACTTTC.

The sample holds a few counts of this clone. V is TRBV5-4 and J is TRBJ1-2; no reliable D call. Trimming took 5 bases from V and 2 from J, leaving 19 bases between them. Germline values: CDR1 SGHNT, CDR2 YYREEE (reference sequence). This CDR3 region has 16 residues. CDR3 sequence reads: CASSPGILEGNYGYTF. As DNA, the CDR3 is TGTGCCAGCAGTCCCGGGATCCTGGAAGGAAACTATGGCTACACCTTC.